This T cell receptor (beta chain) derives from a study of blood T cell repertoires in COVID-19. Study summary: The United States, Italy and Spain were the sources of the acute and convalescent COVID-19 samples.

Looked up from germline, CDR1 is LGHDT and CDR2 is YNNKEL (reference sequence). The V and J ends lost 4 bases and 5 bases respectively, with 20 bases between them. This CDR3 is built from 16 residues. TCRdb's table, derived via immunoSEQ multiplex PCR, lists solely in-frame clones and lacks some. This sample has a few hundred thousand clones, with 85% to 90% found just once. Sequencing input: peripheral blood. The J gene is TRBJ1-1, the V gene TRBV3-1 (or the pseudogene TRBV3-2); D might be TRBD1 (6 bases). This TCR was recovered from a man aged 55 to 70 with acute or convalescent COVID-19. The DNA for the CDR3 is TGTGCCAGCAGCCCCCGGTCCGGGGGGGGGCCGACTGAAGCTTTCTTT. It codes for CASSPRSGGGPTEAFF.